The TCR beta chain under discussion was sequenced for a study of control samples from healthy donors and cancer patients. The data were produced by immunoSEQ multiplex PCR, yet TCRdb's version contains in-frame clones alone and is incomplete. This sample carries about 83,000 clones, roughly 91% of them seen once, and the ten largest clones take roughly 18%. The length of the CDR3 is 14 residues. Trimming left V 2 bases short and J 1 base short, with 9 bases between. CDR1 SGHKS and CDR2 YYEKEE come from the germline V gene (reference sequence). The genes are TRBV5-5 and TRBJ1-1; D is unclear. The specimen was blood. The sequence was collected from a man in his forties or fifties in good health. CDR3 loop: CASSFTRTNTEAFF. The CDR3 DNA reads TGTGCCAGCAGCTTCACCCGTACGAACACTGAAGCTTTCTTT. Full variable domain (outside the CDR3, taken from reference TRBV5-5 and TRBJ1-1): DAGVTQSPTHLIKTRGQQVTLRCSPISGHKSVSWYQQVLGQGPQFIFQYYEKEERGRGNFPDRFSARQFPNYSSELNVNALLLGDSALYLCASSFTRTNTEAFFGQGTRLTVV.